What follows are 16 T cell receptor beta chains derived from one specimen sequenced in a study of blood T cell repertoires in COVID-19. Here immunoSEQ multiplex PCR was the method, and the copy in TCRdb shows in-frame clones only, minus some. The sample records some 340,000 clones, about 86% being singletons. The specimen sequenced was peripheral blood. These receptors originate from a young man with active or convalescent COVID-19.

This chain joins TRBV19 and TRBJ1-5; 7 bases fit TRBD1. Germline loops: CDR1 LNHDA, CDR2 SQIVND (reference sequence). There are 15 residues in the CDR3. Trimming took 6 bases from V and 0 from J; bases not matched to a gene: 5. Here the CDR3 reads CASRTGALSNQPQHF. The CDR3 DNA reads TGTGCCAGTAGAACAGGGGCCCTTAGCAATCAGCCCCAGCATTTT.

The chain joins TRBV4-1 to TRBJ2-7; D is possibly TRBD1 (5 bases). The V gene lost 1 base and the J gene lost 7 bases, with 11 bases spanning the gap. Per the germline V gene, CDR1 is MGHRA and CDR2 is YSYEKL. This CDR3 is built from 13 residues. The CDR3 spells CASSQAQGWEQYF. The CDR3 coding sequence is TGCGCCAGCAGCCAAGCTCAGGGCTGGGAGCAGTACTTC.

This clone is a singleton in its sample. The chain employs TRBV6-5 and TRBJ1-6; D unclear. Deletions cut 7 bases from V and 0 bases from J, with 7 bases between. The CDR3 runs 14 residues. Germline CDR1 is MNHEY and CDR2 is SVGAGI. The CDR3 coding sequence is TGTGCCAGCAAGCGGAGCTCCTATAATTCACCCCTCCACTTT. Its translation is CASKRSSYNSPLHF.

The CDR3 sequence is CASSLVARATDTQYF. CDR3 nucleotide sequence: TGCGCCAGCAGCTTGGTAGCCAGGGCCACAGATACGCAGTATTTT. This chain connects TRBV5-1 to TRBJ2-3; D is perhaps TRBD1 (5 bases). The germline V and J ends were trimmed by 0 bases and 2 bases, with 10 bases remaining between them. The CDR3 is 15 residues long. Germline CDR1 is SGHRS and CDR2 is YFSETQ.

The J gene is TRBJ1-2, the V gene TRBV19, with D unclear. The CDR3 is 14 residues long. Germline lookup yields CDR1 LNHDA and CDR2 SQIVND (reference sequence). Trimming removed 7 bases at V and 5 bases at J, with 17 bases between. CDR3 nucleotide sequence: TGTGCCAGTACCCACGAGAGGCGAACTTATGGCTACACCTTC. It translates to CASTHERRTYGYTF.

This chain joins TRBV4-3 and TRBJ2-5, with 13 bases matching TRBD2. The CDR3 covers 18 residues. Unmatched junction bases numbered 5, after V lost 0 bases and J lost 1 base. Per germline, CDR1 LGHNA and CDR2 YSLEER. CDR3 sequence: CASSQEKGLAGPQETQYF. CDR3 DNA: TGCGCCAGCAGCCAAGAGAAGGGACTAGCGGGACCCCAAGAGACCCAGTACTTC.

The genes are TRBV5-1 and TRBJ2-3, with D perhaps matching TRBD2 (8 bases). The CDR3 covers 17 residues. Germline V gene sequence: CDR1 SGHRS, CDR2 YFSETQ. Trimming removed 6 bases at V and 0 bases at J, with 20 bases between. The CDR3 nucleotides are TGCGCCAGCAACCGAGGGACAGCGGGGGCTAGCACAGATACGCAGTATTTT. Protein: CASNRGTAGASTDTQYF.

The rearrangement links TRBV27 to TRBJ2-7, with 10 bases that match TRBD2. The length of the CDR3 is 14 residues. V was pared by 6 bases and J by 3 bases, with 5 bases of the junction left unmatched. Germline assignment: CDR1 MNHEY and CDR2 SMNVEV (reference sequence). The CDR3 DNA reads as TGTGCCAGCAGCCCGTGGACTAGCGGCTACGAGCAGTACTTC. Protein sequence: CASSPWTSGYEQYF.

This clone has more than one count but fewer than ten. The chain couples TRBV29-1 to TRBJ1-1; D call uncertain. CDR1 is SQVTM, CDR2 ANQGSEA, per germline. The germline V and J ends were trimmed by 1 base and 0 bases, with 9 bases remaining between them. CDR3 size: 14 residues. In nucleotides, the CDR3 is TGCAGCGTTGAAGGGGCAGCCATGAACACTGAAGCTTTCTTT. It codes for CSVEGAAMNTEAFF. Full variable domain (rest looked up from reference TRBV29-1 and TRBJ1-1): SAVISQKPSRDICQRGTSLTIQCQVDSQVTMMFWYRQQPGQSLTLIATANQGSEATYESGFVIDKFPISRPNLTFSTLTVSNMSPEDSSIYLCSVEGAAMNTEAFFGQGTRLTVV.

This clone has a single count. The gene calls are TRBV5-1 and TRBJ1-5; D is undetermined. The germline CDR1 and CDR2 sequences are SGHRS and YFSETQ. Trimming shortened V by 4 bases and J by 2 bases, and 10 bases separated the two germline ends. The CDR3 is 14 amino acids. The CDR3 here is CASSIEVGNQPQHF. The DNA for the CDR3 is TGCGCCAGCAGCATCGAGGTGGGCAATCAGCCCCAGCATTTT.

V and J are TRBV4-3 and TRBJ2-6; a possible D gene is TRBD1 (6 bases). Trimming took 0 bases from V and 1 from J, leaving 19 bases between them. The CDR3 is made up of 20 amino acids. CDR1 LGHNA and CDR2 YSLEER come from the germline V gene. The CDR3 sequence: CASSQERGRGGPSGANVLTF. The DNA of the CDR3 is TGCGCCAGCAGCCAAGAGAGGGGGAGAGGTGGCCCTTCTGGGGCCAACGTCCTGACTTTC.

This chain connects TRBV6-5 to TRBJ2-7; TRBD2 aligns across 7 bases. CDR1 and CDR2 (germline): MNHEY, SVGAGI. Trimming at V came to 5 bases and at J to 4 bases, leaving 8 bases not matched to a gene. The CDR3 consists of 14 residues. CDR3 loop: CASSPSGLLYEQYF. CDR3 nucleotide sequence: TGTGCCAGCAGTCCTTCGGGACTACTTTACGAGCAGTACTTC.

The chain employs TRBV15 and TRBJ2-2, with 11 bases fitting TRBD2. The CDR3 contains 17 residues. V lost 0 bases to trimming and J lost 7 bases; unmatched junction nucleotides: 7. Per germline, CDR1 LNHNV and CDR2 YYDKDF (reference sequence). Here the CDR3 DNA reads TGTGCCACCAGCAGAGATCTTACTAGCGGGAGTGGCGGGGAGCTGTTTTTT. This gives the protein CATSRDLTSGSGGELFF. Based on the CDR3 plus reference TRBV15 and TRBJ2-2, the full variable domain is DAMVIQNPRYQVTQFGKPVTLSCSQTLNHNVMYWYQQKSSQAPKLLFHYYDKDFNNEADTPDNFQSRRPNTSFCFLDIRSPGLGDTAMYLCATSRDLTSGSGGELFFGEGSRLTVL.

J is TRBJ1-2 and V is TRBV5-1, with D perhaps TRBD1 (6 bases). This CDR3 has 15 amino acids. The ends were cut back, 3 bases at V and 2 bases at J, with 14 bases in the middle. Germline V gives CDR1 SGHRS, CDR2 YFSETQ. This CDR3 reads CASSWAPGENYGYTF. The CDR3 DNA reads TGCGCCAGCAGCTGGGCCCCAGGGGAAAACTATGGCTACACCTTC.

The V gene is TRBV5-1, the J gene TRBJ2-3; 12 bases are shared with TRBD2. CDR3 length equals 15 residues. Germline-derived CDR1 and CDR2 are SGHRS and YFSETQ. V was pared by 0 bases and J by 8 bases, with 4 bases of the junction left unmatched. The CDR3 DNA follows: TGCGCCAGCAGCTTGGCTAGCGGGGGGGCCAGTACGCAGTATTTT. Amino acid sequence: CASSLASGGASTQYF.

This chain joins TRBV4-1 and TRBJ1-5; D is unresolved. CDR1 and CDR2 from the germline V gene are MGHRA and YSYEKL. V lost 3 bases and J lost 0, with 12 bases in between. This CDR3 is built from 16 residues. The CDR3 sequence: CASSQRVSYSNQPQHF. CDR3 DNA sequence: TGCGCCAGCAGCCAGCGGGTTTCTTATAGCAATCAGCCCCAGCATTTT.